The clone carrying this TCR beta chain was detected only a few times. What it binds is not known. The data stem from a study of T-cell memory formation after mild COVID-19. Findings and caveats of the study: Mainly CM and EM harbored the contracting CD4+ clones; mainly EMRA harbored the CD8+ ones.

5'RACE with constant-segment primers yielded barcoded, UMI-tagged TCR alpha and TCR beta cDNA libraries. TCRdb called the 5' RACE reads again in MiXCR, with one record for every CDR3 protein. In the table there are around 300,000 distinct CDR3 sequences, 10% to 15% of which are singletons. Trimming removed 0 bases from V and 2 bases from J, with 9 bases in between. The CDR3 loop spans 16 amino acids. CDR1 and CDR2 from the germline V gene are SGHRS and YFSETQ. This TCR derives from a man younger than 30 who had mild COVID-19 (a few samples of this study predate the infection). Cell type and time point are not known. The chain employs TRBV5-1 and TRBJ2-6, with D possibly being TRBD1 (5 bases). Sequenced sample: PBMCs or a T cell subset sorted from them (not recorded which). The DNA for the CDR3 is TGCGCCAGCAGCTTGGCATCGACAGCTGGGGCCAACGTCCTGACTTTC. It specifies CASSLASTAGANVLTF.